The 25 T cell receptor beta chains in this list originate from one sample, sequenced in a study of cytomegalovirus exposure and HLA in healthy donors. Amplification used 60 Vbeta primers and 13 Jbeta primers. Profiled with immunoSEQ multiplex PCR; TCRdb holds only in-frame clones, not every one. The sample contains about 160,000 clones, around 77% of which appear only once. The specimen sequenced was PBMCs. Receptors were obtained from a man aged 25 to 40 in good health and CMV-seropositive.

The chain links TRBV28 to TRBJ2-3; 9 positions match TRBD2. This CDR3 is 15 amino acids long. CDR1 is MDHEN, CDR2 SYDVKM, per germline. V lost 3 bases to trimming and J lost 5 bases; unmatched junction nucleotides: 6. The CDR3 reads CASSFWGLAGDTQYF. CDR3 nucleotides: TGTGCCAGCAGTTTTTGGGGACTAGCAGGAGATACGCAGTATTTT.

The chain carries TRBV14 and TRBJ2-7, with 7 bases fitting TRBD1. The germline CDR1 and CDR2 sequences are SGHDN and FVKESK. CDR3 size: 15 residues. V lost 10 bases to trimming and J lost 3 bases; unmatched junction nucleotides: 15. The chain's CDR3 is CATAVRTGRLYEQYF. DNA of the CDR3: TGTGCCACCGCGGTCCGGACAGGTCGCCTCTACGAGCAGTACTTC.

This clone was detected only once. This chain connects TRBV6-5 to TRBJ2-2; TRBD1 aligns across 8 bases. V was pared by 10 bases and J by 4 bases, with 8 bases of the junction left unmatched. The CDR3 totals 14 residues. Germline values: CDR1 MNHEY, CDR2 SVGAGI. CDR3 coding DNA: TGTGCCACCCGGACAGGGTTGAGCACCGGGGAGCTGTTTTTT. Protein: CATRTGLSTGELFF.

The chain links TRBV29-1 to TRBJ2-2; 8 nucleotides line up with TRBD2. The germline V gene encodes CDR1 SQVTM and CDR2 ANQGSEA. The CDR3 is 14 residues long. J gave up 6 bases and V 2 bases, and 5 bases lay outside the gene matches. CDR3 protein: CSVETGGLSGELFF. The CDR3 DNA is TGCAGCGTTGAAACGGGGGGGTTATCCGGGGAGCTGTTTTTT.

The rearrangement uses TRBV19 and TRBJ2-7, with TRBD1 identical over 7 bases. The CDR3 loop spans 15 amino acids. Germline assignment: CDR1 LNHDA and CDR2 SQIVND (reference sequence). J was trimmed by 0 bases and V by 4 bases; bases with no gene match: 6. In DNA form, the CDR3 reads TGTGCCAGTAGTACCCGGGACAGCCTCTCCTACGAGCAGTACTTC. Its protein is CASSTRDSLSYEQYF.

The chain carries TRBV5-1 and TRBJ2-2, with D hard to call. Germline CDR1 SGHRS, CDR2 YFSETQ. Between the trimmed V and J ends, which lost 4 bases and 0 bases, there was a span of 13 bases. CDR3 length equals 16 residues. In DNA, the CDR3 is TGCGCCAGCAGCCTAGGCCACCGACCGAACACCGGGGAGCTGTTTTTT. This translates into CASSLGHRPNTGELFF.

This chain uses TRBV10-3 with TRBJ1-1; 7 bases agree with TRBD1. CDR1 and CDR2 (germline): ENHRY, SYGVKD. J was trimmed by 3 bases and V by 10 bases; bases with no gene match: 8. CDR3 size: 13 residues. CDR3 DNA sequence: TGTGCCACACAGGGGCATGCGGACACTGAAGCTTTCTTT. It yields the protein CATQGHADTEAFF.

The rearrangement uses TRBV30 and TRBJ2-2; no definite D call. Trimming removed 4 bases at V and 4 bases at J, with 7 bases between. The CDR3 is 12 amino acids. Per the germline V gene, CDR1 is GTSNPN and CDR2 is SVGIG (reference sequence). The CDR3 nucleotides are TGTGCCTGGACCCTTCTCACCGGGGAGCTGTTTTTT. Residues: CAWTLLTGELFF. The complete variable domain, with remaining parts taken from reference TRBV30 and TRBJ2-2, reads SQTIHQWPATLVQPVGSPLSLECTVEGTSNPNLYWYRQAAGRGLQLLFYSVGIGQISSEVPQNLSASRPQDRQFILSSKKLLLSDSGFYLCAWTLLTGELFFGEGSRLTVL.

The table lists this clone with a few counts. The chain combines TRBV2 with TRBJ1-4; D is uncertain. V gave up 6 bases and J gave up 0 bases, with 11 bases separating them. The CDR3 is made up of 15 amino acids. Germline V gene sequence: CDR1 SNHLY, CDR2 FYNNEI. CDR3 sequence: CASSFTPATNEKLFF. The CDR3 DNA is TGTGCCAGCAGCTTCACACCTGCAACTAATGAAAAACTGTTTTTT. The entire variable domain, with the rest obtained from reference TRBV2 and TRBJ1-4, is as follows: EPEVTQTPSHQVTQMGQEVILRCVPISNHLYFYWYRQILGQKVEFLVSFYNNEISEKSEIFDDQFSVERPDGSNFTLKIRSTKLEDSAMYFCASSFTPATNEKLFFGSGTQLSVL.

This chain links TRBV6-1 with TRBJ2-2, with a possible D match to TRBD2 (6 bases). V was pared by 11 bases and J by 9 bases, with 22 bases between. Germline CDR1 is MNHNS and CDR2 is SASEGT. This CDR3 is 14 amino acids long. The CDR3 DNA reads as TGTGCCGCGTTTTCGGAGGGTAAGACCCGGGAGCTGTTTTTT. It encodes CAAFSEGKTRELFF.

The chain has TRBV6-1 and TRBJ2-1; TRBD1 agrees at 11 bases. With V trimmed by 3 bases and J by 4 bases, 5 bases remained unmatched. Germline V gives CDR1 MNHNS, CDR2 SASEGT. This CDR3 is built from 16 residues. The DNA of the CDR3 is TGTGCCAGCAGTGATGGACAGGGGGCCCTTTACAATGAGCAGTTCTTC. Encoded protein: CASSDGQGALYNEQFF.

This chain links TRBV4-2 with TRBJ2-2; TRBD2 aligns across 11 bases. The germline V gene encodes CDR1 LGHNA and CDR2 YNFKEQ. With 2 bases clipped from V and 1 base from J, the junction kept 9 bases outside the gene matches. The CDR3 covers 19 residues. CDR3 DNA sequence: TGTGCCAGCAGCCAAAGGCTAGCGGGGGGCTCCTTGAACACCGGGGAGCTGTTTTTT. Its translation: CASSQRLAGGSLNTGELFF.

The chain is built from TRBV28 and TRBJ2-1, with TRBD1 matching 7 bases. CDR1 and CDR2 from the germline V gene are MDHEN and SYDVKM. V shed 7 bases and J 4 bases; nucleotides not matched to a gene: 10. The CDR3 covers 15 residues. The CDR3 loop is CASNEGAEVYNEQFF. The CDR3 DNA reads TGTGCCAGCAATGAGGGGGCGGAAGTATACAATGAGCAGTTCTTC.

This chain links TRBV25-1 with TRBJ2-1; 11 bases agree with TRBD1. From germline, CDR1 is MGHDK and CDR2 SYGVNS. V lost 3 bases, J lost 8 bases, and 0 bases stayed unmatched. This CDR3 region has 13 residues. The CDR3 loop reads CASSEGQGDEQFF. For the CDR3, the DNA is TGTGCCAGCAGTGAGGGACAGGGGGATGAGCAGTTCTTC.

About this clone itself: Different DNA sequences within this sample yield the same CDR3. The rearrangement links TRBV5-1 to TRBJ2-3; 13 positions agree with TRBD2. V dropped 0 bases and J dropped 6; count of bases not matched to a gene: 4. Germline V lookup: CDR1 SGHRS, CDR2 YFSETQ. The CDR3 is made up of 16 amino acids. In nucleotides, the CDR3 is TGCGCCAGCAGCTTGGGACTAGCGGGGGGACCGGATACGCAGTATTTT. This sequence encodes CASSLGLAGGPDTQYF. Combining the CDR3 with reference TRBV5-1 and TRBJ2-3 gives the whole variable domain KAGVTQTPRYLIKTRGQQVTLSCSPISGHRSVSWYQQTPGQGLQFLFEYFSETQRNKGNFPGRFSGRQFSNSRSEMNVSTLELGDSALYLCASSLGLAGGPDTQYFGPGTRLTVL.

The chain carries TRBV29-1 and TRBJ2-7; 7 bases line up with TRBD1. The V gene's germline CDR1 is SQVTM and CDR2 ANQGSEA. V was pared by 6 bases and J by 3 bases, with 5 bases of the junction left unmatched. This CDR3 contains 12 residues. The CDR3 is CSVGPGGYEQYF. In nucleotides, the CDR3 is TGCAGCGTGGGCCCAGGGGGCTACGAGCAGTACTTC.

The gene calls are TRBV7-8 and TRBJ1-1; 10 bases line up with TRBD1. V shed 4 bases and J 1 base; nucleotides not matched to a gene: 0. There are 14 residues in the CDR3. Germline V lookup: CDR1 SGHVS, CDR2 FQNEAQ. CDR3 loop: CASSWDRGNTEAFF. In DNA, the CDR3 is TGTGCCAGCAGCTGGGACAGGGGGAACACTGAAGCTTTCTTT.

This clone appeared a few times. The V call is TRBV6-5, the J call TRBJ1-1, with D possibly TRBD1 on 6 matching bases. CDR1 is MNHEY and CDR2 is SVGAGI in the germline V gene. This CDR3 spans 14 amino acids. Trimming left V 4 bases short and J 6 bases short, with 15 bases between. The CDR3 reads CASSLQTRGAEAFF. The DNA of the CDR3 is TGTGCCAGCAGTTTACAAACCAGGGGCGCTGAAGCTTTCTTT.

V is TRBV25-1 and J is TRBJ2-1, with 15 bases fitting TRBD2. CDR1 and CDR2 (germline): MGHDK, SYGVNS. The CDR3 totals 18 residues. V shed 2 bases and J 0 bases; nucleotides not matched to a gene: 2. The CDR3 DNA reads as TGTGCCAGCAGTGAAGGACTAGCGGGGGGGAGCTCCTACAATGAGCAGTTCTTC. This codes for CASSEGLAGGSSYNEQFF.

The chain couples TRBV10-2 to TRBJ2-1; possibly TRBD2 for D (5 bases). Germline CDR1 is WSHSY and CDR2 is SAAADI. V was pared by 7 bases and J by 4 bases, with 14 bases between. CDR3 length: 14 amino acids. The CDR3 sequence is CASMVRRGYNEQFF. CDR3 DNA sequence: TGCGCCAGCATGGTTAGACGGGGATACAATGAGCAGTTCTTC.

V gene TRBV7-9 combines with J gene TRBJ2-2, with 7 bases lining up with TRBD1. Trimming removed 5 bases from V and 3 bases from J; junction bases left unmatched: 6. The CDR3 has 15 amino acids. CDR1 and CDR2 (germline): SEHNR, FQNEAQ (reference sequence). CDR3 protein: CASSRRQGDTGELFF. CDR3 coding DNA: TGTGCCAGCAGCCGACGTCAGGGGGACACCGGGGAGCTGTTTTTT. Full variable domain (remainder filled in from reference TRBV7-9 and TRBJ2-2): DTGVSQNPRHKITKRGQNVTFRCDPISEHNRLYWYRQTLGQGPEFLTYFQNEAQLEKSRLLSDRFSAERPKGSFSTLEIQRTEQGDSAMYLCASSRRQGDTGELFFGEGSRLTVL.

This chain connects TRBV7-6 to TRBJ2-7, with TRBD1 matching 7 bases. The ends lost 5 bases at V and 2 bases at J; junction bases unmatched: 6. CDR1 is SGHVS and CDR2 is FNYEAQ in the germline V gene. The CDR3 is made up of 14 amino acids. The CDR3 sequence: CASSHSQGAYEQYF. CDR3 DNA sequence: TGTGCCAGCAGCCACAGCCAGGGGGCCTACGAGCAGTACTTC.

In its sample, this clone was seen once. This chain links TRBV2 with TRBJ1-1; D is unresolved. Trimming shortened V by 7 bases and J by 5 bases, and 17 bases separated the two germline ends. Germline loops: CDR1 SNHLY, CDR2 FYNNEI. This CDR3 contains 14 residues. In nucleotides, the CDR3 is TGTGCCAGCACCGCCCAGGTCGTTAGGACTGAAGCTTTCTTT. It codes for CASTAQVVRTEAFF.

The rearrangement links TRBV7-2 to TRBJ2-7; 10 positions agree with TRBD2. V shed 5 bases and J 3 bases; nucleotides not matched to a gene: 4. Germline-derived CDR1 and CDR2 are SGHTA and FQGNSA. The CDR3 totals 14 residues. This chain's CDR3 is CASSQLAGNYEQYF. CDR3 bases: TGTGCCAGCAGCCAACTAGCGGGGAACTACGAGCAGTACTTC.

The V and J genes are TRBV30 and TRBJ2-5, with 9 bases lining up with TRBD1. Germline CDR1 and CDR2: GTSNPN and SVGIG (reference sequence). With 3 bases clipped from V and 2 bases from J, the junction kept 1 base outside the gene matches. CDR3 size: 13 residues. The CDR3 protein is CAWRGQGQETQYF. The CDR3 nucleotides read TGTGCCTGGAGGGGACAGGGTCAAGAGACCCAGTACTTC.